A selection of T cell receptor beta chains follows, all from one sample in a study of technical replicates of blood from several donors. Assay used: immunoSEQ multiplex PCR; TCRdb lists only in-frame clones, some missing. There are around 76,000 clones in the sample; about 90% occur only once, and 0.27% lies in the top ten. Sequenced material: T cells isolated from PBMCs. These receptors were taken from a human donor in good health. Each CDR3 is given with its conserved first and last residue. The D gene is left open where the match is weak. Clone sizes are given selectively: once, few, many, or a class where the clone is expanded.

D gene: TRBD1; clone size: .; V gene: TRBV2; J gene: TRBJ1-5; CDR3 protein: CASSERTGGGNQPQHF; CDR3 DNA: TGTGCCAGCAGTGAAAGGACAGGGGGAGGCAATCAGCCCCAGCATTTT
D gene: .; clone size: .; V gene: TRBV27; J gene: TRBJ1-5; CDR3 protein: CASSLYTGNQPQHF; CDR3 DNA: TGTGCCAGCAGTTTATATACAGGGAATCAGCCCCAGCATTTT
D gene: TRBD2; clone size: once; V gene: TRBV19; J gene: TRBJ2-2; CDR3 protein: CASSQTSGRFGTGELFF; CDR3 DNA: TGTGCCAGTAGTCAAACTAGCGGGAGATTTGGCACCGGGGAGCTGTTTTTT
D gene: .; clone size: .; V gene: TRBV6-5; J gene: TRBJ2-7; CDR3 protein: CASSYGWGVPYEQYF; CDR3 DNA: TGTGCCAGCAGTTACGGTTGGGGGGTCCCCTACGAGCAGTACTTC
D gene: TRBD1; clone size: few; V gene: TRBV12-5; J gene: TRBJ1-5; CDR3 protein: CASGLGNRGGNQPQHF; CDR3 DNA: TGTGCTAGTGGTTTGGGCAACAGGGGTGGCAATCAGCCCCAGCATTTT
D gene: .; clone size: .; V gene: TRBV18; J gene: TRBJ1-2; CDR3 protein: CASSPSRRGQILTNYGYTF; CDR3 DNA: TGTGCCAGCTCACCCTCGCGGAGAGGACAGATACTTACTAACTATGGCTACACCTTC
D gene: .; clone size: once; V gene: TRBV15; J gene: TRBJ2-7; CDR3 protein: CATSKERGTKYYEQYF; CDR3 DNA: TGTGCCACCAGCAAAGAGAGGGGGACAAAATACTACGAGCAGTACTTC
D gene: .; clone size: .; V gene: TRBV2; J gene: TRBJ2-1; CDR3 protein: CASSVLAWSSYNEQFF; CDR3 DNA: TGTGCCAGCAGTGTCCTGGCCTGGAGCTCCTACAATGAGCAGTTCTTC
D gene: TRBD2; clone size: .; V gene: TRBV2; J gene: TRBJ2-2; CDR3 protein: CASSEYTSGNTGELFF; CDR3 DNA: TGTGCCAGCAGTGAATACACTAGCGGAAACACCGGGGAGCTGTTTTTT
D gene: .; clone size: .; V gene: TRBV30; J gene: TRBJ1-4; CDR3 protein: CAWSENRLNEKLFF; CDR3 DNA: TGTGCCTGGAGCGAAAACAGGCTTAATGAAAAACTGTTTTTT
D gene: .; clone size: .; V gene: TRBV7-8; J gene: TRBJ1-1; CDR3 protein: CASSNIRGGTEAFF; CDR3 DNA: TGTGCCAGCAGCAACATAAGGGGTGGGACTGAAGCTTTCTTT
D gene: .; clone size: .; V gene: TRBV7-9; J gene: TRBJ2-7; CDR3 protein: CASSQGPATGSYEQYF; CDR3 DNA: TGTGCCAGCAGCCAAGGCCCCGCTACGGGATCCTACGAGCAGTACTTC
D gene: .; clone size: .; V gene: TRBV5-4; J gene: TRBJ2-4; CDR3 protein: CASSSQTGQAKNIQYF; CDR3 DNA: TGTGCCAGCAGCTCCCAGACAGGTCAGGCAAAAAACATTCAGTACTTC
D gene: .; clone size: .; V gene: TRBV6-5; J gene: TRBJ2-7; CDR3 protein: CASSPRNYEQYF; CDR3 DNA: TGTGCCAGCAGCCCTCGTAACTACGAGCAGTACTTC
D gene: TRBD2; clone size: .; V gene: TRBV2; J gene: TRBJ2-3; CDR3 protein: CASTLGGRAADTQYF; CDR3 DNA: TGTGCCAGCACATTGGGTGGGAGGGCCGCAGATACGCAGTATTTT
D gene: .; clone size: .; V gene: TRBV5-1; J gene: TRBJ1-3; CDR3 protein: CASSSTMDSYYSGNTIYF; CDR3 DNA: TGCGCCAGCAGCTCTACAATGGACTCTTATTACTCTGGAAACACCATATATTTT
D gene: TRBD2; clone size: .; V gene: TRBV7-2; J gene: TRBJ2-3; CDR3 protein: CASSLQQREPDTQYF; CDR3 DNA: TGTGCCAGCAGCTTACAGCAGCGGGAGCCAGATACGCAGTATTTT
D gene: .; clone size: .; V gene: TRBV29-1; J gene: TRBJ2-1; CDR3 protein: CSVPPGDVYNEQFF; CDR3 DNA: TGCAGCGTCCCCCCGGGGGACGTCTACAATGAGCAGTTCTTC
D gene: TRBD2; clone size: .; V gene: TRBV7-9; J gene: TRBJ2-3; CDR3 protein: CASSFSAGGNTQYF; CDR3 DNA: TGTGCCAGCAGCTTTTCGGCGGGAGGGAATACGCAGTATTTT
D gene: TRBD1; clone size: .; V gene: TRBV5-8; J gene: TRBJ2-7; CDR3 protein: CASSLSLGQGSYEQYF; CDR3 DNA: TGTGCCAGCAGCTTGTCCTTGGGACAGGGTTCCTACGAGCAGTACTTC